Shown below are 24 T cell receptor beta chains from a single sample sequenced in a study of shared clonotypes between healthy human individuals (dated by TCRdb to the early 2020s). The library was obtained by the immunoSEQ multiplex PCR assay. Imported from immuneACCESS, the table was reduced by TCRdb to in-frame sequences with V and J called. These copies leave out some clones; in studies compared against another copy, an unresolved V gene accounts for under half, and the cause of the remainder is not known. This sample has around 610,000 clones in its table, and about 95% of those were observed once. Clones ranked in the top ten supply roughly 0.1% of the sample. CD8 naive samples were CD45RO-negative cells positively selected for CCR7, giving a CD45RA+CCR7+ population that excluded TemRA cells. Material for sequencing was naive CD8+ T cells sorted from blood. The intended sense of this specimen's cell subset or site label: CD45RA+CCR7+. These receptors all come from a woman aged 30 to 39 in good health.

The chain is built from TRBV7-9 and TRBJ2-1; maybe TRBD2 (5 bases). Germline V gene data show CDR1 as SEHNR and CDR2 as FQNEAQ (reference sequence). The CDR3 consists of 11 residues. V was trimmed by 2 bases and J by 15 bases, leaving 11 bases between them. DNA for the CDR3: TGTGCCAGCAGCTTACCGGGGATACGGTTCTTC. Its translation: CASSLPGIRFF.

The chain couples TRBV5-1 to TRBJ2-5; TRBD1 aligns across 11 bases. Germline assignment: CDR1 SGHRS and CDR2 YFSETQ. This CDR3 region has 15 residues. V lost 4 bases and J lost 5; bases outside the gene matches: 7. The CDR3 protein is CASSRTGGVLETQYF. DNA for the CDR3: TGCGCCAGCAGCCGGACAGGGGGCGTACTGGAGACCCAGTACTTC.

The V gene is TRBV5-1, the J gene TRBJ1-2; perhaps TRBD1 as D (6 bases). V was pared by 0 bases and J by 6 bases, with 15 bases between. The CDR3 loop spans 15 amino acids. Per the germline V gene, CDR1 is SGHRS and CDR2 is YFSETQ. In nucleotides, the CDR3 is TGCGCCAGCAGCTTGGACCCACGGGGGGCGGATGGCTACACCTTC. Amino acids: CASSLDPRGADGYTF.

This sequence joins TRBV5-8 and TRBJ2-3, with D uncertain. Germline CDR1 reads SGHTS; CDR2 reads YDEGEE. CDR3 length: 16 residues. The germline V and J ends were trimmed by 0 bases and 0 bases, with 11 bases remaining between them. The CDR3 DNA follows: TGTGCCAGCAGCTTGGAGGGCCGGGCTAGCACAGATACGCAGTATTTT. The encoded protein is CASSLEGRASTDTQYF.

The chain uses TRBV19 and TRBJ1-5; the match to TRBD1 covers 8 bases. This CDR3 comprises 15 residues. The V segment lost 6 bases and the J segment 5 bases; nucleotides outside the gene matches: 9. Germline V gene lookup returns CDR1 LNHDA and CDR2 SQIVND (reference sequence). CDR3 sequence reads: CASRKDREGDQPQHF. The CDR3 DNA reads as TGTGCCAGTAGGAAGGACAGGGAGGGGGATCAGCCCCAGCATTTT.

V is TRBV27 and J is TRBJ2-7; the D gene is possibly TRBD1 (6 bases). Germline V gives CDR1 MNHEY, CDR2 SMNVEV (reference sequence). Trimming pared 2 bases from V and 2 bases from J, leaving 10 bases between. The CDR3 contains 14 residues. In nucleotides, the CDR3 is TGTGCCAGCAGTTTAGCCAGGGGTCCCTACGAGCAGTACTTC. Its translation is CASSLARGPYEQYF.

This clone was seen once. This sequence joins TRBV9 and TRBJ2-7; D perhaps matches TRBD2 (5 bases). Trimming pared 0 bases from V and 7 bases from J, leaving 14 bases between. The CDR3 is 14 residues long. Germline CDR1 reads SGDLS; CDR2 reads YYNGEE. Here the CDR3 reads CASSVGGERQEQYF. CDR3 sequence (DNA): TGTGCCAGCAGCGTAGGGGGAGAACGTCAGGAGCAGTACTTC.

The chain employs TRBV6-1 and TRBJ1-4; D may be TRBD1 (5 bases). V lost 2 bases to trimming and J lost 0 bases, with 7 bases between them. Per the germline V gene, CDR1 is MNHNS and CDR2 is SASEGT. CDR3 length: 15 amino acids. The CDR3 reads CASSEQGATNEKLFF. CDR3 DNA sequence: TGTGCCAGCAGTGAACAGGGTGCAACTAATGAAAAACTGTTTTTT.

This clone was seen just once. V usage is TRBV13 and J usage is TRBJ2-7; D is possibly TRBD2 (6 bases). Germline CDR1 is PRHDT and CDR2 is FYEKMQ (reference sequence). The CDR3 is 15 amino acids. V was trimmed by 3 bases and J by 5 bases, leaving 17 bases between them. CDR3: CASSFGGLISDEQYF. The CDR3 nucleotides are TGTGCCAGCAGCTTCGGGGGTCTCATAAGCGACGAGCAGTACTTC.

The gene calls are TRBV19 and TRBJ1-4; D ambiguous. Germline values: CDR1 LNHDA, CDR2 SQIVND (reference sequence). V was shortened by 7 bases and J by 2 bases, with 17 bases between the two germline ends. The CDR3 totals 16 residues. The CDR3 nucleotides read TGTGCCAGTACCGGGAACGCATATTTCACTAATGAAAAACTGTTTTTT. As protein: CASTGNAYFTNEKLFF.

CDR3 nucleotide sequence: TGCGCCAGCAGCCAAGAGGTGGACAGAGCCTACGAGCAGTACTTC. Translated: CASSQEVDRAYEQYF. The V and J genes are TRBV4-1 and TRBJ2-7; TRBD1 might be the D (6 bases). Trimming left V 0 bases short and J 2 bases short, with 11 bases between. The CDR3 totals 15 residues. Germline V lookup: CDR1 MGHRA, CDR2 YSYEKL.

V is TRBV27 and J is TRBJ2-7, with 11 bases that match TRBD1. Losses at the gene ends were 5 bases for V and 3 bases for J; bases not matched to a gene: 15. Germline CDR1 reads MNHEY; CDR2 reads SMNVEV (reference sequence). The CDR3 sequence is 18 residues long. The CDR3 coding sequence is TGTGCCAGCAGTGCGTACCCACCTTCCGGGACAGGGGGCTACGAGCAGTACTTC. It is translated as CASSAYPPSGTGGYEQYF.

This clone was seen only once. The CDR3 protein is CASSFLAGGGPYEQYF. Written as DNA, the CDR3 is TGTGCCAGTAGTTTTCTAGCGGGAGGCGGCCCCTACGAGCAGTACTTC. The rearrangement uses TRBV19 and TRBJ2-7; 11 positions match TRBD2. Germline V lookup: CDR1 LNHDA, CDR2 SQIVND (reference sequence). J gave up 2 bases and V 5 bases, and 8 bases lay outside the gene matches. The CDR3 runs 16 residues.

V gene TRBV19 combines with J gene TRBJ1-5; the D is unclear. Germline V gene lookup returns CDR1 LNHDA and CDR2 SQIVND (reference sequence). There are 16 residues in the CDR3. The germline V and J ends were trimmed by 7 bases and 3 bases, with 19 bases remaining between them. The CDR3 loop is CASTPSGDTINQPQHF. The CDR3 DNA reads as TGTGCCAGTACTCCCTCCGGGGATACGATCAATCAGCCCCAGCATTTT.

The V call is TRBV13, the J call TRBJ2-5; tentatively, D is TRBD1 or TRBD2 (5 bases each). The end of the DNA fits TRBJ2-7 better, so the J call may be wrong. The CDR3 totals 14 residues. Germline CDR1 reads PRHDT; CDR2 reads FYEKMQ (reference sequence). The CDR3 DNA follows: TGTGCCAGCAGCACACAGCTGGGGGCCTACGAGCAGTACTTC. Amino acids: CASSTQLGAYEQYF.

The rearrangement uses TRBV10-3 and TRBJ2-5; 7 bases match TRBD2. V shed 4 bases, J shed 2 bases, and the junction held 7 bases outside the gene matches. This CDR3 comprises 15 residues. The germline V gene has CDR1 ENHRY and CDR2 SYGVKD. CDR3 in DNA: TGTGCCATCAGTGGAGGCGGGAGTCCTCAAGAGACCCAGTACTTC. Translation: CAISGGGSPQETQYF.

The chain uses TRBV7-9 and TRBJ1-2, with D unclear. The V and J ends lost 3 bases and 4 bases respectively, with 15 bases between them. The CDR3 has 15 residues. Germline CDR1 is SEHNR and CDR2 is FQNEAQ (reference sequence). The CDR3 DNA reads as TGTGCCAGCAGCTTCCCGGCGGGCCCCGTCTATGGCTACACCTTC. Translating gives CASSFPAGPVYGYTF.

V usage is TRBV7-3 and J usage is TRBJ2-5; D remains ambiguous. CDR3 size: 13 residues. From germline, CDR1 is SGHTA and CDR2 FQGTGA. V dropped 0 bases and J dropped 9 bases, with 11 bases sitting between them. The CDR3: CASSLTDGEAQYF. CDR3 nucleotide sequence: TGTGCCAGCAGCTTAACAGACGGAGAAGCCCAGTACTTC.

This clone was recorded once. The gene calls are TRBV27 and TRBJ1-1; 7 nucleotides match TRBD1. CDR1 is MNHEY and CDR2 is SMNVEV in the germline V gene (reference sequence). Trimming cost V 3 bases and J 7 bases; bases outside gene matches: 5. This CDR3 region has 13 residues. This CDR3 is CASSFRGGIEAFF. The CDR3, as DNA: TGTGCCAGCAGTTTCCGAGGGGGCATTGAAGCTTTCTTT.

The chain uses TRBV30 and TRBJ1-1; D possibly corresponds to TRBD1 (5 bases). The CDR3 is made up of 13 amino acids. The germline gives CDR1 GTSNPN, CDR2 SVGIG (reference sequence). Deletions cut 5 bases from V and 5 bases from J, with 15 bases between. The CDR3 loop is CAWLMFGGTEAFF. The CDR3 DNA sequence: TGTGCCTGGCTTATGTTCGGGGGTACTGAAGCTTTCTTT.

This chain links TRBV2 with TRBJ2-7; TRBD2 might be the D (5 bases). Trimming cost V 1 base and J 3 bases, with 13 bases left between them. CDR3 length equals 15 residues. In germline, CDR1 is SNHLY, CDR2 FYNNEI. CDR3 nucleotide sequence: TGTGCCAGCAGTGAAGTCAAGCGGACCCACTACGAGCAGTACTTC. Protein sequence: CASSEVKRTHYEQYF.

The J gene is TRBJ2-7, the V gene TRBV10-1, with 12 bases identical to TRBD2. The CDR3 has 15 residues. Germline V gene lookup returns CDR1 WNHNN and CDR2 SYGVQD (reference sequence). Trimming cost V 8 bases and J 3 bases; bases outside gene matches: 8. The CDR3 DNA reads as TGCGCCAGCCCCCAGGGGGGACTAGCGGGCTACGAGCAGTACTTC. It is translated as CASPQGGLAGYEQYF.

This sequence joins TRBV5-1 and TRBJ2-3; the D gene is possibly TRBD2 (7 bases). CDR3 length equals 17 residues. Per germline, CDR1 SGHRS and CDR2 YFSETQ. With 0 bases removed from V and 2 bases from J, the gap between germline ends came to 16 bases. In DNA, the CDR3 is TGCGCCAGCAGCTTGGCGGGGGGCGGGATGACCACAGATACGCAGTATTTT. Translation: CASSLAGGGMTTDTQYF.

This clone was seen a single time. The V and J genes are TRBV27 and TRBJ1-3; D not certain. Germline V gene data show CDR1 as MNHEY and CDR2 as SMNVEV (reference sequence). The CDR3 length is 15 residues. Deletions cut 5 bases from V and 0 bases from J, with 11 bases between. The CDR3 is CASSPIGSSGNTIYF. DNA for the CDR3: TGTGCCAGCAGTCCCATCGGCAGCTCTGGAAACACCATATATTTT.